What follows are 22 T cell receptor beta chains derived from one specimen sequenced in a study of OX40 agonist ivuxolimab in advanced cancers. Libraries were prepared by immunoSEQ multiplex PCR; TCRdb keeps only in-frame clonotypes and omits some of them. Counted here are around 20,000 clones, over 80% occurring once; the ten biggest clones make up around 35%. The sequencing used CD4+ or CD8+ T cells sorted from blood, collected in a trial of the OX40 agonist ivuxolimab. The receptors derive from an adult with an advanced solid tumor such as melanoma, head and neck, liver or kidney cancer.

The V call is TRBV27, the J call TRBJ2-4; 8 bases line up with TRBD2. Unmatched junction bases numbered 9, after V lost 7 bases and J lost 4 bases. Germline-derived CDR1 and CDR2 are MNHEY and SMNVEV (reference sequence). CDR3 length: 15 residues. The CDR3 region has the DNA TGTGCCAGCACCTCCCCCGGGAGGGATAAAAACATTCAGTACTTC. This translates into CASTSPGRDKNIQYF.

The V and J genes are TRBV4-2 and TRBJ2-7; D is perhaps TRBD2 (6 bases). Germline V gene data show CDR1 as LGHNA and CDR2 as YNFKEQ. This CDR3 contains 16 residues. V dropped 4 bases and J dropped 0 bases, with 16 bases sitting between them. This CDR3 is CASSLSSAGSSYEQYF. CDR3 DNA: TGTGCCAGCAGCCTATCCTCTGCCGGGAGCTCCTACGAGCAGTACTTC.

V is TRBV2 and J is TRBJ2-1; a possible D gene is TRBD2 (7 bases). The V gene's germline CDR1 is SNHLY and CDR2 FYNNEI. The CDR3 is 13 residues long. V was trimmed by 6 bases and J by 11 bases, leaving 17 bases between them. CDR3 sequence (DNA): TGTGCCAGCAGGCCCCCACAGGGAGGGAAGCAGTTCTTC. This sequence encodes CASRPPQGGKQFF.

This rearrangement joins TRBV7-2 to TRBJ2-1, with D perhaps TRBD2 (5 bases). Trimming removed 5 bases from V and 2 bases from J, with 13 bases in between. The CDR3 is made up of 15 amino acids. The V gene's germline CDR1 is SGHTA and CDR2 FQGNSA. As DNA, the CDR3 is TGTGCCAGCAGCCTCCGGGGTGGGCCCTACAATGAGCAGTTCTTC. This sequence encodes CASSLRGGPYNEQFF.

CDR3 region: CASSPRQGASTDTQYF. Here the CDR3 DNA reads TGTGCCAGCAGCCCCCGACAGGGGGCTAGCACAGATACGCAGTATTTT. This sequence joins TRBV9 and TRBJ2-3, with 10 bases matching TRBD1. With V trimmed by 4 bases and J by 0 bases, 5 bases remained unmatched. CDR3 length: 16 amino acids. Germline CDR1 is SGDLS and CDR2 is YYNGEE.

This clone has just a few counts. The chain carries TRBV6-6 and TRBJ1-1; the match to TRBD1 covers 7 bases. CDR3 size: 14 residues. Germline V gene lookup returns CDR1 MNHNY and CDR2 SVGAGI (reference sequence). Losses at the gene ends were 5 bases for V and 2 bases for J; bases not matched to a gene: 5. The CDR3 protein is CASSPGGGNTEAFF. CDR3 sequence (DNA): TGTGCCAGCAGTCCAGGGGGTGGAAACACTGAAGCTTTCTTT.

This chain links TRBV13 with TRBJ2-2; 7 nucleotides agree with TRBD1. Germline-derived CDR1 and CDR2 are PRHDT and FYEKMQ (reference sequence). V shed 5 bases and J 7 bases; nucleotides not matched to a gene: 10. This CDR3 is 15 amino acids long. CDR3 nucleotide sequence: TGTGCCAGCAGCCCGGGACAGTTCTCTATCGGGGAGCTGTTTTTT. It specifies CASSPGQFSIGELFF. The complete variable domain, with remaining parts taken from reference TRBV13 and TRBJ2-2, reads AAGVIQSPRHLIKEKRETATLKCYPIPRHDTVYWYQQGPGQDPQFLISFYEKMQSDKGSIPDRFSAQQFSDYHSELNMSSLELGDSALYFCASSPGQFSIGELFFGEGSRLTVL.

The chain carries TRBV29-1 and TRBJ1-2; D possibly corresponds to TRBD1 (5 bases). This CDR3 spans 14 amino acids. Looked up from germline, CDR1 is SQVTM and CDR2 is ANQGSEA. V lost 7 bases, J lost 0 bases, and 15 bases lay in between. CDR3 coding DNA: TGCAGCGCGGGCCGAGGGGATTCTAACTATGGCTACACCTTC. As protein: CSAGRGDSNYGYTF.

The chain recombines TRBV9 with TRBJ2-7, with D hard to call. Per the germline V gene, CDR1 is SGDLS and CDR2 is YYNGEE. The V and J ends lost 0 bases and 2 bases respectively, with 6 bases between them. The CDR3 contains 13 residues. CDR3 residues: CASSVGVTYEQYF. CDR3 bases: TGTGCCAGCAGCGTAGGGGTTACCTACGAGCAGTACTTC. Full variable domain (outside the CDR3, taken from reference TRBV9 and TRBJ2-7): DSGVTQTPKHLITATGQRVTLRCSPRSGDLSVYWYQQSLDQGLQFLIQYYNGEERAKGNILERFSAQQFPDLHSELNLSSLELGDSALYFCASSVGVTYEQYFGPGTRLTVT.

This chain uses TRBV5-5 with TRBJ1-3, with 9 bases fitting TRBD1. J was trimmed by 4 bases and V by 4 bases; bases with no gene match: 9. CDR1 and CDR2 (germline): SGHKS, YYEKEE (reference sequence). The CDR3 has 16 amino acids. The CDR3: CASSPTGTGRGNTIYF. The CDR3 DNA sequence: TGTGCCAGCAGCCCAACCGGGACAGGGCGAGGAAACACCATATATTTT.

The V call is TRBV10-3, the J call TRBJ2-1; possible D gene TRBD2, 6 bases. The CDR3 is made up of 15 amino acids. Germline V gene data show CDR1 as ENHRY and CDR2 as SYGVKD. V was clipped by 3 bases and J by 0 bases, with 9 bases between them. CDR3: CAISDAGSSYNEQFF. CDR3 in DNA: TGTGCCATCAGTGACGCGGGGAGCTCCTACAATGAGCAGTTCTTC.

The chain has TRBV6-6 and TRBJ2-3; the match to TRBD1 covers 7 bases. Losses at the gene ends were 6 bases for V and 4 bases for J; bases not matched to a gene: 10. Per germline, CDR1 MNHNY and CDR2 SVGAGI (reference sequence). CDR3 length: 15 residues. CDR3 in DNA: TGTGCCAGCAGACCAACAGGGGCCCAGGCAGATACGCAGTATTTT. Its translation is CASRPTGAQADTQYF.

This rearrangement joins TRBV9 to TRBJ2-3, with 10 bases aligning to TRBD2. This CDR3 is built from 17 residues. CDR1 is SGDLS and CDR2 is YYNGEE in the germline V gene. V was clipped by 0 bases and J by 2 bases; unmatched bases: 6. DNA of the CDR3: TGTGCCAGCAGCGTAGGGGATAGCGGGGGGATCACAGATACGCAGTATTTT. Translating gives CASSVGDSGGITDTQYF.

The chain employs TRBV6-6 and TRBJ2-7, with TRBD1 identical over 7 bases. Trimming took 6 bases from V and 2 from J; bases not matched to a gene: 10. Germline CDR1 reads MNHNY; CDR2 reads SVGAGI (reference sequence). CDR3 length: 15 amino acids. The CDR3 loop is CASRLTGVAAYEQYF. As DNA, the CDR3 is TGTGCCAGCAGACTAACAGGGGTGGCGGCCTACGAGCAGTACTTC.

The V gene is TRBV10-1, the J gene TRBJ1-4, with 9 positions matching TRBD1. CDR1 is WNHNN and CDR2 is SYGVQD in the germline V gene (reference sequence). The J segment lost 4 bases and the V segment lost 5 bases, leaving 5 bases of the junction unmatched. The CDR3 loop spans 15 amino acids. The CDR3 spells CASSFRDRDNEKLFF. CDR3 coding DNA: TGCGCCAGCAGTTTTAGGGACAGGGATAATGAAAAACTGTTTTTT.

The rearrangement joins TRBV30 to TRBJ1-1; D remains ambiguous. The CDR3 runs to 11 residues. Germline V gives CDR1 GTSNPN, CDR2 SVGIG (reference sequence). The ends were cut back, 3 bases at V and 1 base at J, with 3 bases in the middle. CDR3 residues: CAWRGNTEAFF. CDR3 in DNA: TGTGCCTGGAGGGGGAACACTGAAGCTTTCTTT.

The chain couples TRBV2 to TRBJ2-7; TRBD1 matches 8 bases. There are 14 residues in the CDR3. The V and J ends lost 6 bases and 1 base, in that order; junction bases with no gene match: 5. Germline CDR1 SNHLY, CDR2 FYNNEI. CDR3 sequence reads: CASSENRGSYEQYF. DNA of the CDR3: TGTGCCAGCAGCGAAAACAGGGGGTCCTACGAGCAGTACTTC.

V is TRBV20-1 and J is TRBJ2-7; the match to TRBD1 covers 9 bases. V trimming: 5 bases; J trimming: 11 bases; junction bases outside the gene matches: 4. CDR1 and CDR2 from the germline V gene are DFQATT and SNEGSKA (reference sequence). CDR3 length: 10 residues. The CDR3 DNA reads as TGCAGTGCTCACAGGGGGCAGGAGTACTTC. Encoded protein: CSAHRGQEYF.

About this clone: One junction end disagrees with the germline gene, perhaps due to a read error. The CDR3 here is CASSTLDRAGTYTQYF. In DNA form, the CDR3 reads TGTGCCAGCAGCACACTCGACAGGGCAGGCACATATACGCAGTATTTT. The rearrangement uses TRBV5-5 and TRBJ2-3; 7 nucleotides agree with TRBD1. The CDR3 sequence is 16 residues long. The V gene's germline CDR1 is SGHKS and CDR2 YYEKEE (reference sequence). Drawing the rest from reference TRBV5-5 and TRBJ2-3, the complete variable domain is DAGVTQSPTHLIKTRGQQVTLRCSPISGHKSVSWYQQVLGQGPQFIFQYYEKEERGRGNFPDRFSARQFPNYSSELNVNALLLGDSALYLCASSTLDRAGTYTQYFGPGTRLTVL.

On this clone: A much larger clone sits a single nucleotide away, making a read error possible. This sample includes further DNA sequences coding for the same CDR3. The chain has TRBV7-2 and TRBJ2-7, with 14 nucleotides matching TRBD2. Germline values: CDR1 SGHTA, CDR2 FQGNSA. The CDR3 contains 15 residues. Trimming cost V 5 bases and J 4 bases; bases outside gene matches: 4. DNA for the CDR3: TGTGCCAGCAGCCTCGGGACTAGCGGGGGATACGAGCAGTACTTC. It codes for CASSLGTSGGYEQYF.

V is TRBV4-3 and J is TRBJ2-7; 9 positions agree with TRBD1. CDR1 and CDR2 from the germline V gene are LGHNA and YSLEER. CDR3 length equals 15 residues. J lost 2 bases, V lost 3 bases, and 5 bases had no gene match. In DNA form, the CDR3 reads TGCGCCAGCAGCCATTCCGGACAGGGGCCCTACGAGCAGTACTTC. This encodes CASSHSGQGPYEQYF.

V usage is TRBV11-2 and J usage is TRBJ1-1, with D possibly matching TRBD1 (6 bases). Looked up from germline, CDR1 is SGHAT and CDR2 is FQNNGV. V lost 7 bases to trimming and J lost 0 bases, with 12 bases between them. The CDR3 contains 14 residues. DNA for the CDR3: TGTGCCAGCATCAAGGACAGAGTGAACACTGAAGCTTTCTTT. Residues: CASIKDRVNTEAFF.